This T cell receptor (beta chain) derives from a study of cytomegalovirus exposure and HLA in healthy donors. As regards this clone: Its antigen is as yet unknown.

Use of 60 Vbeta and 13 Jbeta primers characterized the PCR. How the authors handled the data: It was a later analysis that counted 75 million to 90 million unique TCR beta chains, of which some 9.9 million were shared. TCRdb keeps only in-frame clones here, not all; method: immunoSEQ multiplex PCR. The DNA was the basis for D and trimming; V, J and clone size are from that table. The sample has 95,000 to 100,000 clones, less than 85% seen once. The study, taken as a whole, reports: Differences between HLA loci emerged in a later analysis of TCR association rates, with DRB1 most and HLA-C fewest. Analysis was carried out at a later point, and it linked a missense DCLRE1C variant to TCR beta V- and J-gene trimming. Looking again later, the authors saw that most CMV-associated TCR beta chains seemed HLA-restricted.

The CDR3 has 15 residues. Germline CDR1 and CDR2: MDHEN and SYDVKM. V dropped 7 bases and J dropped 4; count of bases not matched to a gene: 10. The sequenced sample consisted of PBMCs. The receptor was derived from a male donor in good health and CMV-seronegative. The chain combines TRBV28 with TRBJ1-1; 9 bases agree with TRBD1. DNA of the CDR3: TGTGCCAGCACCCCTGGCGACAGGGGGGGCACTGAAGCTTTCTTT. Encoded protein: CASTPGDRGGTEAFF.